This T cell receptor (beta chain) was sequenced for a study of memory CD4+ T cells and cytomegalovirus serostatus. V was clipped by 2 bases and J by 5 bases, with 20 bases between them. CDR3 length: 17 amino acids. Germline V gives CDR1 SEHNR, CDR2 FQNEAQ (reference sequence). The table came from immunoSEQ multiplex PCR; TCRdb's copy has only in-frame clones and leaves some out. The sample yields some 50,000 clones, 74% seen once. Single viable CD3+CD4+CD8-CD45RO+ cells were sorted as the memory CD4+ T cells. V gene TRBV7-9 combines with J gene TRBJ2-3; D might be TRBD1 (6 bases). The sample comprised memory CD4+ T cells from blood. The TCR sequence derives from an adult in good health and CMV-seropositive. The CDR3 protein is CASSLTGAGAPGDTQYF. CDR3 DNA: TGTGCCAGCAGCTTAACAGGAGCAGGGGCTCCGGGAGATACGCAGTATTTT. Drawing the rest from reference TRBV7-9 and TRBJ2-3, the complete variable domain is DTGVSQNPRHKITKRGQNVTFRCDPISEHNRLYWYRQTLGQGPEFLTYFQNEAQLEKSRLLSDRFSAERPKGSFSTLEIQRTEQGDSAMYLCASSLTGAGAPGDTQYFGPGTRLTVL.